The T cell receptor beta chain under discussion was sequenced for a study of T cells in Graves' hyperthyroidism and ophthalmopathy. V was trimmed by 4 bases and J by 12 bases, leaving 14 bases between them. The CDR3 length is 12 residues. The germline V gene encodes CDR1 KGHDR and CDR2 SFDVKD. RNA transcripts yielded amplified TCR beta CDR3 regions. HTBI primers were used for first-round RT-PCR of the TCR CDR3. MiXCR was run by TCRdb on the multiplex PCR reads, yielding one entry per CDR3 protein. The sample includes a few hundred thousand distinct CDR3 sequences, more than 45% seen only once; the top ten take 7.5% to 8.5%.

The sequence was collected from a young woman with Graves' hyperthyroidism. Sequenced: peripheral blood or thyroid tissue (not recorded which). The V and J genes are TRBV24-1 and TRBJ1-2; D ambiguous. For the CDR3, the DNA is TGTGCCACCAGTGAACCGGGATCTGGAAACACCTTC. Translated: CATSEPGSGNTF.